Presented here are 24 T cell receptor beta chains from one specimen sequenced in a study of identical twins. In TCRdb, the 5' RACE reads were re-called with MiXCR into one record per CDR3 protein. Of hundreds of thousands of distinct CDR3 sequences detected, around 5.7% appear once; the ten largest clones hold approximately 2%. The sequencing sample was made of naive T cells sorted from blood. These receptors were collected from a man aged 18 to 29 in good health.

At least ten counts were recorded for this clonotype. The genes are TRBV11-2 and TRBJ2-7; 7 positions match TRBD2. Trimming at V came to 7 bases and at J to 3 bases, leaving 9 bases not matched to a gene. This CDR3 comprises 14 residues. Germline V gene lookup returns CDR1 SGHAT and CDR2 FQNNGV. CDR3 sequence reads: CASTISRGNYEQYF. The CDR3 DNA reads as TGTGCCAGCACAATCTCGCGGGGGAACTACGAGCAGTACTTC.

This clonotype was recorded at least ten times. The rearrangement links TRBV7-9 to TRBJ2-3; TRBD1 aligns across 8 bases. Germline CDR1 is SEHNR and CDR2 is FQNEAQ (reference sequence). The CDR3 covers 16 residues. After removal of 5 bases from V and 1 base from J, the junction contained 8 bases not matched to a gene. The CDR3, as DNA: TGTGCCAGCAGCCCCTGGACAGGGTCGGGCACAGATACGCAGTATTTT. Translated, it gives CASSPWTGSGTDTQYF.

This clonotype was recorded at least ten times. V usage is TRBV5-1 and J usage is TRBJ2-1; D unresolved. From germline, CDR1 is SGHRS and CDR2 YFSETQ. V dropped 1 base and J dropped 0 bases, with 11 bases sitting between them. This CDR3 comprises 16 residues. The CDR3 spells CASSLISISSYNEQFF. DNA of the CDR3: TGCGCCAGCAGCTTGATTAGTATAAGCTCCTACAATGAGCAGTTCTTC.

The table lists this clonotype with a few counts. The chain recombines TRBV10-3 with TRBJ1-1; maybe TRBD1 (5 bases). Germline values: CDR1 ENHRY, CDR2 SYGVKD. The CDR3 length is 14 residues. The V gene lost 8 bases and the J gene lost 1 base, with 14 bases spanning the gap. CDR3 sequence reads: CAIGLGGGNTEAFF. CDR3 coding DNA: TGTGCCATCGGCTTGGGGGGAGGGAACACTGAAGCTTTCTTT.

The table lists this clonotype with a few counts. The chain employs TRBV14 and TRBJ2-5; 11 nucleotides align to TRBD2. Looked up from germline, CDR1 is SGHDN and CDR2 is FVKESK. The CDR3 is 19 amino acids. J was trimmed by 0 bases and V by 1 base; bases with no gene match: 10. The CDR3 spells CASSQVRLAGWIHQETQYF. The CDR3 nucleotides read TGTGCCAGCAGCCAAGTAAGACTAGCGGGATGGATTCACCAAGAGACCCAGTACTTC.

This clonotype was seen more than once but under ten times. The chain couples TRBV18 to TRBJ2-1; D is possibly TRBD2 (6 bases). V lost 4 bases and J lost 7, with 8 bases in between. The CDR3 extends over 12 amino acids. Per the germline V gene, CDR1 is KGHSH and CDR2 is LQKENI. The CDR3 nucleotides read TGTGCCAGCTCACTAGCGGAAAATGAGCAGTTCTTC. Its protein product is CASSLAENEQFF.

The J gene is TRBJ2-7, the V gene TRBV12-3 or TRBV12-4; D may be TRBD1 (6 bases). CDR3 length: 13 residues. V lost 2 bases to trimming and J lost 5 bases, with 10 bases between them. CDR3: CASSLYRAHEQYF. The CDR3 DNA follows: TGTGCCAGCAGTTTATACAGGGCCCACGAGCAGTACTTC.

This clonotype was observed a handful of times. V and J are TRBV28 and TRBJ1-2, with no clear D. V was cut by 3 bases and J by 7 bases, with 6 bases left in between. Germline CDR1 is MDHEN and CDR2 is SYDVKM. The CDR3 extends over 11 amino acids. The chain's CDR3 is CASSFGFGYTF. The CDR3 region has the DNA TGTGCCAGCAGTTTTGGGTTTGGCTACACCTTC.

This clonotype was detected ten times or more. The chain is built from TRBV24-1 and TRBJ2-3, with D hard to call. The CDR3 is 13 amino acids. CDR1 KGHDR and CDR2 SFDVKD come from the germline V gene. V was trimmed by 7 bases and J by 0 bases, leaving 7 bases between them. CDR3: CATREGSTDTQYF. The CDR3 region has the DNA TGTGCCACCAGAGAAGGAAGCACAGATACGCAGTATTTT.

This chain links TRBV20-1 with TRBJ2-1; 8 nucleotides agree with TRBD2. The germline V gene encodes CDR1 DFQATT and CDR2 SNEGSKA (reference sequence). This CDR3 is built from 16 residues. With 5 bases clipped from V and 4 bases from J, the junction kept 13 bases outside the gene matches. This chain's CDR3 is CSAGTGSGMFYNEQFF. The CDR3, as DNA: TGCAGTGCTGGGACGGGTAGCGGGATGTTTTACAATGAGCAGTTCTTC.

In this sample, this clonotype turned up a few times. V gene TRBV7-2 combines with J gene TRBJ2-3; possibly TRBD2 for D (6 bases). Germline V gene sequence: CDR1 SGHTA, CDR2 FQGNSA. V was trimmed by 6 bases and J by 2 bases, leaving 18 bases between them. There are 16 residues in the CDR3. Here the CDR3 DNA reads TGTGCCAGCAGACAAGGGGAGCGGGTAGTCACAGATACGCAGTATTTT. It translates to CASRQGERVVTDTQYF.

The V gene is TRBV19, the J gene TRBJ2-2; 7 bases fit TRBD1. The V segment lost 5 bases and the J segment 6 bases; nucleotides outside the gene matches: 15. The CDR3 has 17 amino acids. The germline gives CDR1 LNHDA, CDR2 SQIVND (reference sequence). The CDR3 sequence is CASSGRRQGSSAGELFF. In DNA form, the CDR3 reads TGTGCCAGTAGTGGCCGTCGACAGGGTTCTTCCGCCGGGGAGCTGTTTTTT. Full variable domain (remainder filled in from reference TRBV19 and TRBJ2-2): DGGITQSPKYLFRKEGQNVTLSCEQNLNHDAMYWYRQDPGQGLRLIYYSQIVNDFQKGDIAEGYSVSREKKESFPLTVTSAQKNPTAFYLCASSGRRQGSSAGELFFGEGSRLTVL.

The J gene is TRBJ2-7, the V gene TRBV3-1; 8 nucleotides line up with TRBD2. V shed 0 bases, J shed 1 base, and the junction held 2 bases outside the gene matches. The CDR3 contains 15 residues. Germline values: CDR1 LGHDT, CDR2 YNNKEL (reference sequence). The CDR3 loop reads CASSQDQRESYEQYV. The CDR3 nucleotides read TGTGCCAGCAGCCAAGACCAGCGGGAGTCCTACGAGCAGTACGTC.

The table lists this clonotype with a few counts. The CDR3 coding sequence is TGCGCCAGCAGCGCCGCAGTGGGACAGGGGACCTACGAGCAGTACTTC. This codes for CASSAAVGQGTYEQYF. This chain uses TRBV5-1 with TRBJ2-7, with 10 positions matching TRBD1. The CDR3 sequence is 16 residues long. V was pared by 4 bases and J by 2 bases, with 9 bases of the junction left unmatched. CDR1 is SGHRS and CDR2 is YFSETQ in the germline V gene.

CDR3 in DNA: TGTGCCAGCAGTCCGGGACAGGGGGCTATCTATTTT. Amino acid sequence: CASSPGQGAIYF. This sequence joins TRBV12-3 or TRBV12-4 and TRBJ1-3; 12 positions match TRBD1. The CDR3 covers 12 residues. V lost 5 bases and J lost 16; bases outside the gene matches: 6.

The chain links TRBV28 to TRBJ1-2, with a possible D match to TRBD1 (6 bases). The V end lost 2 bases, the J end lost 3 bases, and 16 bases lay between the germline ends. CDR3 length: 16 residues. Germline lookup yields CDR1 MDHEN and CDR2 SYDVKM. The CDR3 sequence: CASSLIIGTTHYGYTF. The CDR3 nucleotides are TGTGCCAGCAGTTTAATTATCGGGACAACCCACTATGGCTACACCTTC.

The genes are TRBV2 and TRBJ2-1; 10 bases are shared with TRBD2. Germline lookup yields CDR1 SNHLY and CDR2 FYNNEI. The CDR3 runs to 15 residues. V lost 6 bases, J lost 10 bases, and 12 bases stayed unmatched. CDR3 residues: CASRAEREGRKEQFF. The CDR3 region has the DNA TGTGCCAGCAGGGCGGAGCGGGAGGGCCGAAAAGAGCAGTTCTTC.

The genes are TRBV20-1 and TRBJ2-7; TRBD2 matches 11 bases. V was clipped by 2 bases and J by 5 bases; unmatched bases: 2. The CDR3 sequence is 13 residues long. The germline V gene encodes CDR1 DFQATT and CDR2 SNEGSKA (reference sequence). CDR3 sequence: CSARIAGGNEQYF. The CDR3 coding sequence is TGCAGTGCTAGAATAGCGGGAGGGAACGAGCAGTACTTC.

The chain is built from TRBV10-3 and TRBJ2-3; TRBD2 is a possible D gene (6 bases). The CDR3 covers 14 residues. V lost 6 bases and J 6 bases, leaving 16 bases between the germline ends. In germline, CDR1 is ENHRY, CDR2 SYGVKD. CDR3 sequence: CAIRPTPGLDTQYF. The CDR3 region has the DNA TGTGCCATCAGACCAACACCGGGACTCGATACGCAGTATTTT.

This clonotype was recorded many times. This chain links TRBV12-3 or TRBV12-4 with TRBJ1-3; 9 bases fit TRBD1. The V gene end was trimmed by 6 bases and the J gene end by 4 bases; junction bases not matched to a gene: 4. The CDR3 has 14 amino acids. This chain's CDR3 is CASSRTGAGNTIYF. As DNA, the CDR3 is TGTGCCAGCAGCCGGACAGGGGCAGGAAACACCATATATTTT.

This clonotype was observed at least ten times. The genes are TRBV7-9 and TRBJ1-6; 8 positions match TRBD1. In germline, CDR1 is SEHNR, CDR2 FQNEAQ (reference sequence). This CDR3 has 17 residues. Trimming at V came to 1 base and at J to 5 bases, leaving 7 bases not matched to a gene. The CDR3 region is CASSLGPETGDNSPLHF. In DNA form, the CDR3 reads TGTGCCAGCAGCTTAGGGCCCGAGACAGGGGATAATTCACCCCTCCACTTT.

Only a few counts were recorded for this clonotype. The chain uses TRBV7-8 and TRBJ1-4; tentatively, D is TRBD1 (5 bases). Germline V gene data show CDR1 as SGHVS and CDR2 as FQNEAQ. Trimming took 5 bases from V and 8 from J, leaving 15 bases between them. The CDR3 has 14 residues. The CDR3 loop is CASSPTRQNEKLFF. The CDR3 DNA reads TGTGCCAGCAGCCCAACCCGACAGAACGAAAAACTGTTTTTT.

This chain uses TRBV15 with TRBJ2-7, with D uncertain. The V end lost 0 bases, the J end lost 6 bases, and 6 bases lay between the germline ends. This CDR3 is built from 12 residues. Germline V CDR1 and CDR2: LNHNV, YYDKDF (reference sequence). The CDR3 here is CATSREHGEQYV. In DNA, the CDR3 is TGTGCCACCAGCAGAGAACACGGCGAGCAGTACGTC.

The genes are TRBV11-2 and TRBJ2-1; 8 bases agree with TRBD2. The germline V gene has CDR1 SGHAT and CDR2 FQNNGV. V trimming: 0 bases; J trimming: 2 bases; junction bases outside the gene matches: 6. The CDR3 has 17 amino acids. The CDR3 DNA is TGTGCCAGCAGCTTAGATCTCGCGACTAGCGCCTACAATGAGCAGTTCTTC. Translated: CASSLDLATSAYNEQFF.